One and the same sample provided the 28 T cell receptor beta chains below, sequenced in a study of T-cell memory formation after mild COVID-19. Each CDR3 protein gets one entry after TCRdb re-called the 5' RACE reads with MiXCR. In the table there are roughly 600,000 distinct CDR3 sequences, over 15% of which are singletons. Sample: PBMCs or a T cell subset sorted from them (not recorded which). The receptors derive from an adult woman who had mild COVID-19 (a few samples of this study predate the infection). Cell type and time point are not known.

This clonotype turned up a few times. V gene TRBV4-1 combines with J gene TRBJ2-6; maybe TRBD1 (5 bases). With 0 bases removed from V and 0 bases from J, the gap between germline ends came to 9 bases. Germline-derived CDR1 and CDR2 are MGHRA and YSYEKL. There are 17 residues in the CDR3. The CDR3 sequence is CASSQDPGLSGANVLTF. The CDR3 nucleotides are TGCGCCAGCAGCCAAGATCCAGGGCTCTCTGGGGCCAACGTCCTGACTTTC.

This clonotype was observed a handful of times. CDR3 residues: CASSVAGTLNTEAFF. For the CDR3, the DNA is TGTGCCAGCAGCGTTGCCGGGACACTGAACACTGAAGCTTTCTTT. This chain links TRBV9 with TRBJ1-1; the D gene is possibly TRBD1 (6 bases). Per the germline V gene, CDR1 is SGDLS and CDR2 is YYNGEE. The CDR3 length is 15 residues. The V gene lost 2 bases and the J gene lost 0 bases, with 11 bases spanning the gap.

The gene calls are TRBV5-5 and TRBJ1-5, with D possibly matching TRBD1 (6 bases). Germline-derived CDR1 and CDR2 are SGHKS and YYEKEE (reference sequence). There are 15 residues in the CDR3. Deletions cut 6 bases from V and 1 base from J, with 14 bases between. The CDR3 DNA is TGTGCCAGCACCCGCGGGCAGGGGAGCAATCAGCCCCAGCATTTT. It encodes CASTRGQGSNQPQHF.

The chain employs TRBV2 and TRBJ2-1; D gene ambiguous. Germline assignment: CDR1 SNHLY and CDR2 FYNNEI. Trimming cost V 7 bases and J 9 bases, with 19 bases left between them. The CDR3 consists of 14 residues. CDR3 in DNA: TGTGCCAGCATAACGTCTTCTAGTTCCGTTGAGCAGTTCTTC. This sequence encodes CASITSSSSVEQFF.

The chain links TRBV7-6 to TRBJ2-1, with 14 bases fitting TRBD2. The length of the CDR3 is 15 residues. The germline CDR1 and CDR2 sequences are SGHVS and FNYEAQ. V lost 5 bases to trimming and J lost 15 bases; unmatched junction nucleotides: 12. This CDR3 is CASSPTLTSGGARFF. The CDR3 DNA reads TGTGCCAGCAGCCCTACTTTGACTAGCGGGGGGGCCCGGTTCTTC.

This clonotype occurred a few times. The rearrangement links TRBV6-1 to TRBJ1-4; D gene uncertain. V lost 3 bases and J 2 bases, leaving 13 bases between the germline ends. This CDR3 is built from 16 residues. Germline CDR1 MNHNS, CDR2 SASEGT. CDR3 bases: TGTGCCAGCAGTGAGGCCCACCTTGGGACTAATGAAAAACTGTTTTTT. Its protein is CASSEAHLGTNEKLFF.

This chain joins TRBV12-3 or TRBV12-4 and TRBJ1-3; D might be TRBD1 (6 bases). The CDR3 extends over 16 amino acids. V was clipped by 7 bases and J by 4 bases, with 20 bases between them. The CDR3 coding sequence is TGTGCCAGCACCAGAGAACAGGGAGGGTTGGGAAACACCATATATTTT. Its protein is CASTREQGGLGNTIYF.

This chain uses TRBV27 with TRBJ1-2; D unclear. CDR3 length: 15 residues. Per germline, CDR1 MNHEY and CDR2 SMNVEV (reference sequence). V was shortened by 0 bases and J by 4 bases, with 12 bases between the two germline ends. The CDR3 coding sequence is TGTGCCAGCAGTTTATCGAGGAACTTAGTCTATGGCTACACCTTC. Its translation: CASSLSRNLVYGYTF.

This clonotype showed up just a few times. The V call is TRBV7-6, the J call TRBJ2-3; D is perhaps TRBD2 (5 bases). The CDR3 contains 19 residues. CDR1 SGHVS and CDR2 FNYEAQ come from the germline V gene. Between the trimmed V and J ends, which lost 2 bases and 2 bases, there was a span of 23 bases. The CDR3 loop reads CASSLMPPMQAGPTDTQYF. DNA of the CDR3: TGTGCCAGCAGCTTAATGCCCCCAATGCAGGCGGGCCCCACAGATACGCAGTATTTT.

The rearrangement links TRBV12-3 or TRBV12-4 to TRBJ2-7; 9 bases are shared with TRBD1. There are 15 residues in the CDR3. The ends lost 6 bases at V and 7 bases at J; junction bases unmatched: 13. The CDR3 DNA reads as TGTGCCAGCAGCCCGGACAGGGGTCGACGTTGGGAGCAGTACTTC. This gives the protein CASSPDRGRRWEQYF.

This clonotype was detected a few times. The chain links TRBV20-1 to TRBJ2-3, with no clear D. Germline CDR1 reads DFQATT; CDR2 reads SNEGSKA (reference sequence). V lost 4 bases and J 4 bases, leaving 15 bases between the germline ends. This CDR3 comprises 14 residues. The CDR3 sequence: CSATGRSKADTQYF. The CDR3 DNA reads as TGCAGTGCTACAGGACGGAGTAAGGCAGATACGCAGTATTTT.

The CDR3 loop reads CASRLFYRIHNYGYTF. DNA for the CDR3: TGTGCAAGTCGCTTATTCTACAGGATTCATAACTATGGCTACACCTTC. This chain uses TRBV12-2 with TRBJ1-2; TRBD1 is the table's D call and was not checked against the DNA. TRBV12-2 is tagged as a pseudogene. The CDR3 is 16 residues long.

This chain uses TRBV12-3 or TRBV12-4 with TRBJ1-1, with 7 bases aligning to TRBD1. This CDR3 is built from 16 residues. The V gene end was trimmed by 5 bases and the J gene end by 4 bases; junction bases not matched to a gene: 13. This CDR3 reads CASSPLPLTGSTEAFF. CDR3 coding DNA: TGTGCCAGCAGTCCCCTACCCTTGACAGGGTCCACTGAAGCTTTCTTT.

This clonotype was counted at least ten times. V and J are TRBV20-1 and TRBJ1-5; D ambiguous. The germline CDR1 and CDR2 sequences are DFQATT and SNEGSKA (reference sequence). The ends were cut back, 3 bases at V and 0 bases at J, with 3 bases in the middle. CDR3 length equals 12 residues. The CDR3 loop is CSARASNQPQHF. As DNA, the CDR3 is TGCAGTGCTAGGGCTAGCAATCAGCCCCAGCATTTT.

The J gene is TRBJ2-1, the V gene TRBV20-1; no reliable D call. Germline CDR1 reads DFQATT; CDR2 reads SNEGSKA (reference sequence). V lost 3 bases, J lost 0 bases, and 15 bases lay in between. This CDR3 contains 16 residues. The CDR3 loop is CSASLAGDSSYNEQFF. The CDR3 bases are TGCAGTGCTAGTCTTGCTGGGGATAGCTCCTACAATGAGCAGTTCTTC.

The rearrangement links TRBV5-5 to TRBJ2-7; 13 bases align to TRBD2. Germline V lookup: CDR1 SGHKS, CDR2 YYEKEE (reference sequence). CDR3 size: 16 residues. V lost 0 bases to trimming and J lost 6 bases; unmatched junction nucleotides: 6. The CDR3 DNA is TGTGCCAGCAGCTTGGTACTAGCGGGAGGGCCTTCCGAGCAGTACTTC. It translates to CASSLVLAGGPSEQYF.

The chain combines TRBV5-1 with TRBJ2-7; the match to TRBD1 covers 9 bases. Looked up from germline, CDR1 is SGHRS and CDR2 is YFSETQ. The ends lost 1 base at V and 2 bases at J; junction bases unmatched: 4. The CDR3 spans 15 residues. The CDR3: CASSLLGTGTYEQYF. The CDR3 DNA reads TGCGCCAGCAGCTTGTTAGGGACAGGGACCTACGAGCAGTACTTC.

This clonotype has a handful of counts. This rearrangement joins TRBV5-1 to TRBJ2-3; 14 bases line up with TRBD2. In germline, CDR1 is SGHRS, CDR2 YFSETQ. V was pared by 2 bases and J by 2 bases, with 16 bases of the junction left unmatched. There are 21 residues in the CDR3. CDR3: CASSFSRGLAGAGRATDTQYF. CDR3 DNA: TGCGCCAGCAGCTTCTCAAGGGGACTAGCGGGGGCCGGGAGGGCCACAGATACGCAGTATTTT.

This clonotype has just a few counts. The V and J genes are TRBV7-9 and TRBJ1-4; D uncertain. Trimming took off 6 bases at V and 8 bases at J, with 13 bases between the two ends. This CDR3 is built from 13 residues. Per the germline V gene, CDR1 is SEHNR and CDR2 is FQNEAQ (reference sequence). CDR3 DNA: TGTGCCAGCAGGGGCGGGGAAGGCGAAAAACTGTTTTTT. Translating gives CASRGGEGEKLFF.

This clonotype was detected a few times. The chain has TRBV7-2 and TRBJ2-7; 8 nucleotides match TRBD2. The CDR3 sequence is 17 residues long. Germline CDR1 and CDR2: SGHTA and FQGNSA. V lost 0 bases to trimming and J lost 0 bases; unmatched junction nucleotides: 7. The CDR3 is CASSLASAGGLSYEQYF. CDR3 nucleotides: TGTGCCAGCAGCTTAGCGTCCGCGGGAGGCCTCTCCTACGAGCAGTACTTC.

V is TRBV27 and J is TRBJ1-6; 11 nucleotides match TRBD1. The germline gives CDR1 MNHEY, CDR2 SMNVEV (reference sequence). J lost 6 bases, V lost 3 bases, and 22 bases had no gene match. The CDR3 length is 22 residues. CDR3 bases: TGTGCCAGCAGTTTCTTACTATCCCGGACAGGGGGCGATCCCTATTCTAATTCACCCCTCCACTTT. This sequence encodes CASSFLLSRTGGDPYSNSPLHF.

The J gene is TRBJ1-2, the V gene TRBV4-3; D uncertain. This CDR3 region has 14 residues. Looked up from germline, CDR1 is LGHNA and CDR2 is YSLEER. Trimming shortened V by 0 bases and J by 2 bases, and 7 bases separated the two germline ends. The CDR3 DNA reads TGCGCCAGCAGCCAAGATTTACGGAACTATGGCTACACCTTC. It encodes CASSQDLRNYGYTF.

The rearrangement joins TRBV6-5 to TRBJ1-1, with a possible D match to TRBD1 (5 bases). Trimming took 5 bases from V and 1 from J, leaving 14 bases between them. Germline CDR1 reads MNHEY; CDR2 reads SVGAGI. CDR3 size: 15 residues. Here the CDR3 reads CASSAQARANTEAFF. Written as DNA, the CDR3 is TGTGCCAGCAGTGCCCAGGCCAGGGCGAACACTGAAGCTTTCTTT.

This clonotype was seen a handful of times. The chain employs TRBV7-9 and TRBJ2-3; 9 bases agree with TRBD2. The CDR3 has 14 residues. The V gene's germline CDR1 is SEHNR and CDR2 FQNEAQ (reference sequence). V lost 2 bases to trimming and J lost 4 bases; unmatched junction nucleotides: 1. The CDR3 sequence: CASSLLAGPDTQYF. CDR3 coding DNA: TGTGCCAGCAGCTTACTAGCGGGGCCAGATACGCAGTATTTT.

In its sample, this clonotype was seen a few times. The chain joins TRBV6-2 or TRBV6-3 to TRBJ1-2; D is unresolved. The CDR3 totals 14 residues. V was cut by 6 bases and J by 4 bases, with 15 bases left in between. Per germline, CDR1 MNHEY and CDR2 SVGEGT. CDR3 residues: CASRPSRSRYGYTF. The CDR3, as DNA: TGTGCCAGCAGGCCAAGTCGCAGTCGCTATGGCTACACCTTC.

This clonotype was detected only a few times. CDR3 in DNA: TGCGCCAGCAGCTTGGTCTCTTCCCCTGAAGCTTTCTTT. As protein: CASSLVSSPEAFF. The chain joins TRBV5-1 to TRBJ1-1; D is unresolved. Trimming cost V 0 bases and J 6 bases, with 9 bases left between them. The CDR3 is 13 amino acids. Germline V gene data show CDR1 as SGHRS and CDR2 as YFSETQ.

This clonotype has ten or more counts. The chain uses TRBV7-2 and TRBJ2-1; TRBD1 matches 8 bases. Germline assignment: CDR1 SGHTA and CDR2 FQGNSA. V gave up 5 bases and J gave up 12 bases; unmatched junction bases: 6. This CDR3 is 12 amino acids long. The DNA for the CDR3 is TGTGCCAGCAGCCAACCCGGGACAGGGCAGTTCTTC. It is translated as CASSQPGTGQFF.

The chain joins TRBV4-2 to TRBJ2-2; D gene unclear. The CDR3 loop spans 13 amino acids. The V gene lost 0 bases and the J gene lost 3 bases, with 2 bases spanning the gap. The germline V gene has CDR1 LGHNA and CDR2 YNFKEQ. The CDR3 sequence is CASSQEYTGELFF. In nucleotides, the CDR3 is TGTGCCAGCAGCCAAGAGTACACCGGGGAGCTGTTTTTT.